A selection of T cell receptor beta chains follows, all from one sample in a study of shared clonotypes between healthy human individuals. Here immunoSEQ multiplex PCR was the method, and the copy in TCRdb shows in-frame clones only, minus some. The sample yields about a million clones, around 74% seen once. The material sequenced was memory CD4+ T cells sorted from blood. The receptors derive from a man younger than 35 in good health. Both conserved end residues are part of each CDR3. Each record gives: V gene, J gene, clone size, D gene, CDR3 DNA, CDR3 protein. A D gene is named only where the DNA matches it firmly. Some rows have no size entry. The others give once, few or many, or a class for an expanded clone.

>TRBV7-9|TRBJ1-4|.|TRBD1
TGTGCCAGCGGGGACAGACCTAATGAAAAACTGTTTTTT
CASGDRPNEKLFF
>TRBV5-5|TRBJ2-5|once|TRBD2
TGTGCCAGCAGCTTGAGTAGCGGGAACCAAGAGACCCAGTACTTC
CASSLSSGNQETQYF
>TRBV6-1|TRBJ1-6|.|TRBD1
TGTGCCAGTAACAGGGGGCGCGATTCACCCCTCCACTTT
CASNRGRDSPLHF
>TRBV29-1|TRBJ1-1|few|.
TGCAGCGTTGATGGGAAGGGGACGAACACTGAAGCTTTCTTT
CSVDGKGTNTEAFF
>TRBV9|TRBJ1-5|few|.
TGTGCCAGCAGCCGAGGTCTTAGTAGTAATCAGCCCCAGCATTTT
CASSRGLSSNQPQHF
>TRBV5-1|TRBJ2-3|.|.
TGCGCCAGCAGCTTACCTGGCCGCACAGATACGCAGTATTTT
CASSLPGRTDTQYF
>TRBV2|TRBJ1-5|few|.
TGTGCCAGCAGGAGAGGAGGGAAGCAGCCCCAGCATTTT
CASRRGGKQPQHF
>TRBV5-1|TRBJ1-6|.|.
TGCGCCAGCAGCTTGGTTGATATGGGATCCTATAATTCACCCCTCCACTTT
CASSLVDMGSYNSPLHF
>TRBV2|TRBJ1-6|.|.
TGTGCCAGCAGTGATCCCCCACCCCTCCACTTT
CASSDPPPLHF
>TRBV7-7|TRBJ1-3|.|TRBD1
TGTGCTAGCAGCTCGGGACAGGGAGGAAACACCATATATTTT
CASSSGQGGNTIYF
>TRBV7-9|TRBJ2-5|once|.
TGTGCCAGCAGCTTAAGGCTAGCGACGGAAGAGACCCAGTACTTC
CASSLRLATEETQYF
>TRBV4-3|TRBJ2-1|.|TRBD2
TGCGCCAGCAGCGCCCGCGGGAGGGCCACCTACAATGAGCAGTTCTTC
CASSARGRATYNEQFF
>TRBV19|TRBJ1-5|once|.
TGTGCCAGTAGCAGCGATCAGCCCCAGCATTTT
CASSSDQPQHF
>TRBV6-1|TRBJ2-7|.|.
TGTGCCAGCAGTGAAGAACAGGGATTTAAGCAGTACTTC
CASSEEQGFKQYF
>TRBV6-5|TRBJ2-7|.|.
TGTGCCAGCAGGGGGGGAGACGAGCAGTACTTC
CASRGGDEQYF
>TRBV18|TRBJ1-2|once|.
TGTGCCAGCTTCCCCGACCTACTTAACTATGGCTACACCTTC
CASFPDLLNYGYTF
>TRBV11-2|TRBJ2-2|.|TRBD2
TGTGCCAGCAGCCCGGGCCGACTAGCGGGGATCACCGGGGAGCTGTTTTTT
CASSPGRLAGITGELFF
>TRBV7-9|TRBJ1-3|few|TRBD1
TGTGCCAGCAGCTTTGCAGGGGGTTCCGGAAACACCATATATTTT
CASSFAGGSGNTIYF
>TRBV2|TRBJ2-1|.|.
TGTGCCAGTAGGAGGGGGGTTCACAATGAGCAGTTCTTC
CASRRGVHNEQFF
>TRBV29-1|TRBJ2-6|.|TRBD1
TGCAGCGTTGCGGGACAGGGGGCTGGGGCCAACGTCCTGACTTTC
CSVAGQGAGANVLTF
>TRBV5-1|TRBJ2-2|.|.
TGCGCCAGCAGCTTGTTGACAGCGAACACCGGGGAGCTGTTTTTT
CASSLLTANTGELFF
>TRBV7-9|TRBJ1-5|few|.
TGTGCCAGCAGTCAAGAGGAGAATCAGCCCCAGCATTTT
CASSQEENQPQHF
>TRBV12-5|TRBJ2-3|.|TRBD1
TGTGCTAGTGGTCCAGGGGGCTTCGACACAGATACGCAGTATTTT
CASGPGGFDTDTQYF
>TRBV11-2|TRBJ1-6|few|.
TGTGCCAGCAGCAGTGGAGGAGGAGGGGGCTATAATTCACCCCTCCACTTT
CASSSGGGGGYNSPLHF
>TRBV7-9|TRBJ1-5|.|.
TGTGCCAGCAGCTTCGGGGGATTTAGCAATCAGCCCCAGCATTTT
CASSFGGFSNQPQHF
>TRBV4-1|TRBJ1-5|.|.
TGCGCCAGCAGCCAAGATGGTGGCTGGGCCGGGGGCAATCAGCCCCAGCATTTT
CASSQDGGWAGGNQPQHF
>TRBV5-1|TRBJ2-3|.|.
TGCGCCAGCAGCTCCGCTGACACAGATACGCAGTATTTT
CASSSADTDTQYF
>TRBV7-2|TRBJ1-5|.|.
TGTGCCAGCAGCACCGGACGAGGTGGCAATCAGCCCCAGCATTTT
CASSTGRGGNQPQHF
>TRBV5-1|TRBJ1-3|few|.
TGCGCCAGCAGCTTGGGGGAAGCCTCTGGAAACACCATATATTTT
CASSLGEASGNTIYF
>TRBV2|TRBJ1-2|few|TRBD1
TGTGCCAGCAGTGAGGAAGGGACAGGGAGAGGCTACACCTTC
CASSEEGTGRGYTF
>TRBV7-9|TRBJ2-3|.|TRBD1
TGTGCCAGCAGAATCGGACAGGGGTTCACAGATACGCAGTATTTT
CASRIGQGFTDTQYF
>TRBV30|TRBJ1-4|few|.
TGTGCCTGGAGTGTATCTTGGGGCGGGGGAAAGAATGAAAAACTGTTTTTT
CAWSVSWGGGKNEKLFF
>TRBV20-1|TRBJ2-7|.|TRBD2
TGCAGCCGTGGACTAGACTACGAGCAGTACTTC
CSRGLDYEQYF
>TRBV30|TRBJ1-4|.|.
TGTGCCTGGAGCGGGGGCTTTAATGAAAAACTGTTTTTT
CAWSGGFNEKLFF
>TRBV2|TRBJ2-7|.|.
TGTGCCAGCAGGTCCCTCCGGGGCACCGCCTACGAGCAGTACTTC
CASRSLRGTAYEQYF